This T cell receptor (beta chain) was documented in a study of blood T cell repertoires in COVID-19. Across the study: From the United States, Italy and Spain came samples of acute and convalescent COVID-19. The analysed material was cDNA or gDNA that came from T cells, B-cell-depleted T cells, or PBMCs.

Original processing methods: Amplified reference gene primers provided the basis for estimating nucleated cell counts. This table comes from immunoSEQ multiplex PCR, and its TCRdb copy is limited to in-frame clones, with some not included. Clone size and V and J calls were adopted from that table, with D and trimming inferred from the DNA. This table holds roughly 68,000 clones, roughly 85% found once. Unmatched junction bases numbered 1, after V lost 0 bases and J lost 5 bases. CDR3 length: 16 residues. Germline values: CDR1 MNHNS, CDR2 SASEGT. This clone is a singleton in its sample. The sequence was collected from a man in his forties or fifties with acute or convalescent COVID-19. Sequencing was carried out using peripheral blood. The chain has TRBV6-1 and TRBJ2-1; TRBD2 aligns across 13 bases. CDR3 bases: TGTGCCAGCAGTGAAGCAGGACTAGCGGGGGACAATGAGCAGTTCTTC. Amino acids: CASSEAGLAGDNEQFF.